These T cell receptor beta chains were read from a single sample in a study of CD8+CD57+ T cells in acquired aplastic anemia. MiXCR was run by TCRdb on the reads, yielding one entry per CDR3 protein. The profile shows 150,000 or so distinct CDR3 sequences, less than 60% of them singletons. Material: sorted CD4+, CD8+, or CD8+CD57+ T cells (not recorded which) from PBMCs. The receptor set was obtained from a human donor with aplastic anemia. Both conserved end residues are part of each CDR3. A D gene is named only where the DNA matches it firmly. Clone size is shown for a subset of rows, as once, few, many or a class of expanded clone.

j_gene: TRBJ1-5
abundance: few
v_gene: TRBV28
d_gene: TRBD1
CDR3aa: CASSSVQGANQPQHF
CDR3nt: TGTGCCAGCAGCTCGGTTCAGGGGGCCAATCAGCCCCAGCATTTT

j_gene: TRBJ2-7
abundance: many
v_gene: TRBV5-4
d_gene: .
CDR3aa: CASSAGQVTYEQYF
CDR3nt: TGTGCCAGCAGCGCGGGACAAGTAACCTACGAGCAGTACTTC

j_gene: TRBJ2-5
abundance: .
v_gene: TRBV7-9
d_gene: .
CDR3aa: CASSLDREYQETQYF
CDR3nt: TGTGCCAGCAGCTTAGACAGAGAGTACCAAGAGACCCAGTACTTC

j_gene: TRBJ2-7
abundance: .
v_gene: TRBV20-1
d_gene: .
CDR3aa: CSARAFGYEQYF
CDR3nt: TGCAGTGCTAGAGCCTTTGGTTACGAGCAGTACTTC

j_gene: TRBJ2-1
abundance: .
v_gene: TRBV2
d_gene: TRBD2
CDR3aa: CASSERLATYNEQFF
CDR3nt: TGTGCCAGCAGTGAAAGACTAGCGACCTACAATGAGCAGTTCTTC

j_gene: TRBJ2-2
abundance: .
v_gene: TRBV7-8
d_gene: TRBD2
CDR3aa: CASRPLAGAGTGELFF
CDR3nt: TGTGCCAGCAGACCACTAGCGGGAGCTGGGACCGGGGAGCTGTTTTTT

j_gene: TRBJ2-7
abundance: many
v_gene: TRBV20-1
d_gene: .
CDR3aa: CSARIPGQLLGEQYF
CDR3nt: TGCAGTGCTAGAATACCGGGGCAGCTTTTGGGCGAGCAGTACTTC

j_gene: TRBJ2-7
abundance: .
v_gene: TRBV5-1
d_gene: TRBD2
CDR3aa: CASGRLASYEQYF
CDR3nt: TGCGCCAGCGGCAGACTAGCGAGCTACGAGCAGTACTTC

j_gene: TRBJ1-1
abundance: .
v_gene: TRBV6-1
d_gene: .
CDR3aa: CASSLDGYIEAFF
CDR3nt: TGTGCCAGCAGTCTAGACGGCTACATTGAAGCTTTCTTT

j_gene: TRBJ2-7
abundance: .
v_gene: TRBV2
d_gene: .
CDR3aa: CASSEAGAYEQYF
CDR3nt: TGTGCCAGCAGTGAAGCGGGGGCCTACGAGCAGTACTTC

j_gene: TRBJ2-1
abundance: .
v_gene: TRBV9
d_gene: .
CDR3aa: CASSVGHSEQFF
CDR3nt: TGTGCCAGCAGCGTGGGCCATAGTGAGCAGTTCTTC

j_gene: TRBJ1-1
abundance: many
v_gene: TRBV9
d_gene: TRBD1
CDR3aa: CASSAPNRGGTEAFF
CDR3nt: TGTGCCAGCAGCGCACCCAACAGGGGTGGGACTGAAGCTTTCTTT

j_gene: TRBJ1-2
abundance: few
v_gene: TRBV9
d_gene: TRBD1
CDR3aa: CASSVQGASNGYTF
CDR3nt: TGTGCCAGCAGCGTACAGGGGGCGTCCAATGGCTACACCTTC

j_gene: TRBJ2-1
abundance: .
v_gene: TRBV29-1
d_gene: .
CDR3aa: CSVVMEGASYNEQFF
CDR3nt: TGCAGCGTTGTAATGGAGGGGGCCTCCTACAATGAGCAGTTCTTC

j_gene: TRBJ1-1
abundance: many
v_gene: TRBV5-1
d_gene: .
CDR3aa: CASSLAGGQNTEAFF
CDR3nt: TGCGCCAGCAGCTTGGCAGGCGGCCAGAACACTGAAGCTTTCTTT

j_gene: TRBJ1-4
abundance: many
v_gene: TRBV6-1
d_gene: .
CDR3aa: CASRASGQRALPNEKLFF
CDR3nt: TGTGCCAGCAGGGCATCTGGACAAAGGGCCCTCCCTAATGAAAAACTGTTTTTT

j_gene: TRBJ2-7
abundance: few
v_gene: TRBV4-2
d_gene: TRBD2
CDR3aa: CASSREAGGFYEQYF
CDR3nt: TGTGCCAGCAGCCGAGAGGCGGGGGGTTTCTACGAGCAGTACTTC

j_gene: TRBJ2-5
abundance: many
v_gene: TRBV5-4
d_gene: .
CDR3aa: CASSPPEGETQYF
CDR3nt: TGTGCCAGCAGCCCCCCCGAGGGGGAGACCCAGTACTTC

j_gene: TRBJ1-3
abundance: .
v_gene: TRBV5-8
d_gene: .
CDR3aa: CASSPYGGATGNTIYF
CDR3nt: TGTGCCAGCAGCCCCTATGGTGGGGCGACTGGAAACACCATATATTTT

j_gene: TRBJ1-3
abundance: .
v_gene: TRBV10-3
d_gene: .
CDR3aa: CAISGNSGNTIYF
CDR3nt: TGTGCCATCAGTGGCAACTCTGGAAACACCATATATTTT

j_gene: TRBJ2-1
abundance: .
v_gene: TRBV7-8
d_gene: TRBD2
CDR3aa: CASSATSGGYNEQFF
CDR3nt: TGTGCCAGCAGCGCTACTAGCGGGGGCTACAATGAGCAGTTCTTC

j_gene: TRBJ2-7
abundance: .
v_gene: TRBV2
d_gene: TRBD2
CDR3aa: CASRAGTSSYEQYF
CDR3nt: TGTGCCAGCAGAGCCGGGACTAGTAGCTACGAGCAGTACTTC

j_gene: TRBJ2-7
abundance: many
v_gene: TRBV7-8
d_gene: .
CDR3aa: CASSPLTGSYEQYF
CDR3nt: TGTGCCAGCAGCCCTTTGACGGGTTCCTACGAGCAGTACTTC

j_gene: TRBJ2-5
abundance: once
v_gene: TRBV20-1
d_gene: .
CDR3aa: CSARDPRGGQETQYF
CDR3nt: TGCAGTGCTAGAGATCCCAGGGGTGGGCAAGAGACCCAGTACTTC

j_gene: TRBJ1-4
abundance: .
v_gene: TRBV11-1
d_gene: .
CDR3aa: CASSLYLQATNEKLFF
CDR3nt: TGTGCCAGCAGCTTATATCTCCAGGCAACTAATGAAAAACTGTTTTTT

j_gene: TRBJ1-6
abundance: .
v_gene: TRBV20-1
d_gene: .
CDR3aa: CSARGPGQSYNSPLHF
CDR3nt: TGCAGTGCTAGGGGTCCAGGGCAGTCCTATAATTCACCCCTCCACTTT

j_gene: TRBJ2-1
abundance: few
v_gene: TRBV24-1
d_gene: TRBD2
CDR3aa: CATGGLAKSSYNEQFF
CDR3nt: TGTGCCACCGGGGGACTAGCGAAATCCTCCTACAATGAGCAGTTCTTC

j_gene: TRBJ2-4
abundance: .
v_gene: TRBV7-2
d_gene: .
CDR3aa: CASSLVDDIQYF
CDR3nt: TGTGCCAGCAGCTTAGTCGACGACATTCAGTACTTC

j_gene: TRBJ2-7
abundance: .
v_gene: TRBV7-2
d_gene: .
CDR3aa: CASTDLAEQYF
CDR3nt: TGTGCCAGCACAGACTTGGCCGAGCAGTACTTC